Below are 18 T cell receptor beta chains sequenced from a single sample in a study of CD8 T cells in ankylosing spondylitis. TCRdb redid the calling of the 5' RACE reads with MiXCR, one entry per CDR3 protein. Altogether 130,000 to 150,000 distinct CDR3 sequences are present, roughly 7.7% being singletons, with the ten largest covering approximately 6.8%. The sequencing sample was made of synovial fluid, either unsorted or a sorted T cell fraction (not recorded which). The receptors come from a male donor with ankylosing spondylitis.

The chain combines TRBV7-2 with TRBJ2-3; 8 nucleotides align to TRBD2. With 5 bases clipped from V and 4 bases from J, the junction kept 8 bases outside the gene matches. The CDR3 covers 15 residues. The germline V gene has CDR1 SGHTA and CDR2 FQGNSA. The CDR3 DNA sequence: TGTGCCAGCAGCCCCAGCGGGGGCGACCCAGATACGCAGTATTTT. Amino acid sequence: CASSPSGGDPDTQYF.

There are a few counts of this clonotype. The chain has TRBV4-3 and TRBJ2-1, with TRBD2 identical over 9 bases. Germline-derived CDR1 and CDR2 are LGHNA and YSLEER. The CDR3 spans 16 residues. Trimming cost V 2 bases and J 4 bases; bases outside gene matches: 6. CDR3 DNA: TGCGCCAGCAGCCAAAGTACAGCGGGGGGTTACAATGAGCAGTTCTTC. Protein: CASSQSTAGGYNEQFF.

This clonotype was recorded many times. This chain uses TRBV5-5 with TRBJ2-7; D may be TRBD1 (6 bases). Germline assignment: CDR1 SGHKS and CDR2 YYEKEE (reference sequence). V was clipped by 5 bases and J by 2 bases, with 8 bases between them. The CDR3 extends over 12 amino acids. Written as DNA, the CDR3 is TGTGCCAGCAGGGGGGACACCTACGAGCAGTACTTC. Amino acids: CASRGDTYEQYF.

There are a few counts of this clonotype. The chain's CDR3 is CAISERQTNEKLFF. CDR3 DNA sequence: TGTGCCATCAGTGAAAGGCAGACTAATGAAAAACTGTTTTTT. The chain links TRBV10-3 to TRBJ1-4; unclear D gene. The CDR3 consists of 14 residues. V was pared by 3 bases and J by 2 bases, with 7 bases between. CDR1 is ENHRY, CDR2 SYGVKD, per germline.

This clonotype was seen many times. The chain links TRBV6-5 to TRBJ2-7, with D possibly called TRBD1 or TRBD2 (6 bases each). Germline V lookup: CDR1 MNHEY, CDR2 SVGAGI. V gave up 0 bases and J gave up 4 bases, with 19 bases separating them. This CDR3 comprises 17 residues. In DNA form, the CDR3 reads TGTGCCAGCAGTTACTCCCTCGGGGGCGGTCCTGCTTACGAGCAGTACTTC. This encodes CASSYSLGGGPAYEQYF.

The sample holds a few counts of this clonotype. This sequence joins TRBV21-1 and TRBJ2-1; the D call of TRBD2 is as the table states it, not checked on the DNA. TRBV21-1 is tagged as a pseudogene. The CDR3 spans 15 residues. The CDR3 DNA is TGTGCCAGCAGCAAAGTTCCTAGCGGGGGGAAAGAGCAGTTCTTC. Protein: CASSKVPSGGKEQFF.

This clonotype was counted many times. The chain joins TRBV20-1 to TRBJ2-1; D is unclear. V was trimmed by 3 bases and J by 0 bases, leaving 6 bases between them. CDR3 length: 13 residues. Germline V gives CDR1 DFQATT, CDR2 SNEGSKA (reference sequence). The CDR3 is CSASQDSYNEQFF. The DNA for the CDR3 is TGCAGTGCTAGCCAGGACTCCTACAATGAGCAGTTCTTC.

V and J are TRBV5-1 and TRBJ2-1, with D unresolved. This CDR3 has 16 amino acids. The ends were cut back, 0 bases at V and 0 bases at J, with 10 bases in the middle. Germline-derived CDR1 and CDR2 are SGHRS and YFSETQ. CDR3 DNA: TGCGCCAGCAGCTTGGCTTTTCAAAGCTCCTACAATGAGCAGTTCTTC. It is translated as CASSLAFQSSYNEQFF.

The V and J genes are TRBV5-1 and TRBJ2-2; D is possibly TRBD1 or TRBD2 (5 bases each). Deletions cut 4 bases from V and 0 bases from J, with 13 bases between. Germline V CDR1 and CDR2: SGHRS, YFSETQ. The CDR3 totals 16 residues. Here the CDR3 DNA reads TGCGCCAGCAGCATCCGGGACCTATCGAACACCGGGGAGCTGTTTTTT. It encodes CASSIRDLSNTGELFF.

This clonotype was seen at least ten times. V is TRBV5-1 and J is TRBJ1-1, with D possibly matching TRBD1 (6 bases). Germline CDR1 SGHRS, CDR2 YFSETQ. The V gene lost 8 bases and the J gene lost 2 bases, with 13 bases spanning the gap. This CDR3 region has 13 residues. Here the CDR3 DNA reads TGCGCCAGTAAAGGACAGTTCAACACTGAAGCTTTCTTT. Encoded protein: CASKGQFNTEAFF.

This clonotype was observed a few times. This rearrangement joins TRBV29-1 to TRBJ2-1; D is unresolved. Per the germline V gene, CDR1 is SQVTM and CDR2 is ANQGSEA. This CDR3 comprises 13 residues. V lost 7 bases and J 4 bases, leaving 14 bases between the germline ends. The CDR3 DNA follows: TGCAGCGCTGCAGGCCAGTTTTACAATGAGCAGTTCTTC. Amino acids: CSAAGQFYNEQFF.

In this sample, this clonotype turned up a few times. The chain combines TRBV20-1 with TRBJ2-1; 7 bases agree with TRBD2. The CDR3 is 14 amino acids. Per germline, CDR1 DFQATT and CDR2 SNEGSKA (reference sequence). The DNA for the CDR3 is TGCAGCACCGCCACTAGCGACACCTACAATGAGCAGTTCTTC. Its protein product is CSTATSDTYNEQFF.

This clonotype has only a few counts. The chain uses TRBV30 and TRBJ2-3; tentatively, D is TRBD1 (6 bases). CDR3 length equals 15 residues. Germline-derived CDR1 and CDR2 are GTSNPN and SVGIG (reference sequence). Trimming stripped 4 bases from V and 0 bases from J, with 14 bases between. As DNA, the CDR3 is TGTGCCTGGACCCCTGGGGGCCCTAGCACAGATACGCAGTATTTT. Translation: CAWTPGGPSTDTQYF. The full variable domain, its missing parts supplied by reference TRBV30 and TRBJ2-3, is SQTIHQWPATLVQPVGSPLSLECTVEGTSNPNLYWYRQAAGRGLQLLFYSVGIGQISSEVPQNLSASRPQDRQFILSSKKLLLSDSGFYLCAWTPGGPSTDTQYFGPGTRLTVL.

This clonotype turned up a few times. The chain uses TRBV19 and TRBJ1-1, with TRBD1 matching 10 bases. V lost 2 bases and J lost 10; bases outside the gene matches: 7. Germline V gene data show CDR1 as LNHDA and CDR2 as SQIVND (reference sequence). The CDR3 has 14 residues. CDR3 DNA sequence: TGTGCCAGTAGTATAACGACAGGGGGCGCGACAGCTTTCTTT. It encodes CASSITTGGATAFF.

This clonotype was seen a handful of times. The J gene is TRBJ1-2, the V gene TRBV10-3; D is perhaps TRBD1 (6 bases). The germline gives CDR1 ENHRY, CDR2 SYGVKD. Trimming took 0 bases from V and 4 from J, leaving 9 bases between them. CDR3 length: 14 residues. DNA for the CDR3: TGTGCCATCAGTGAGTCAAGGACAGTCTATGGCTACACCTTC. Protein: CAISESRTVYGYTF.

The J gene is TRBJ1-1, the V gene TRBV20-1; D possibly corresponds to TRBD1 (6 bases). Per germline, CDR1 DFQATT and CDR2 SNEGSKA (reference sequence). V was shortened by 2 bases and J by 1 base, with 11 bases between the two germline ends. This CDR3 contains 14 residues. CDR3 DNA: TGCAGTGCTAGACCCCCGGGACAGAACACTGAAGCTTTCTTT. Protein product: CSARPPGQNTEAFF.

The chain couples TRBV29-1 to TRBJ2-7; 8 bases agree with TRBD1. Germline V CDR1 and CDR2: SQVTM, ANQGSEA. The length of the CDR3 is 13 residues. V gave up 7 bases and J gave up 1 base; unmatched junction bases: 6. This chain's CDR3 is CSASGQVSYEQYF. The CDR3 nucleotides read TGCAGCGCCTCGGGACAGGTTTCCTACGAGCAGTACTTC.

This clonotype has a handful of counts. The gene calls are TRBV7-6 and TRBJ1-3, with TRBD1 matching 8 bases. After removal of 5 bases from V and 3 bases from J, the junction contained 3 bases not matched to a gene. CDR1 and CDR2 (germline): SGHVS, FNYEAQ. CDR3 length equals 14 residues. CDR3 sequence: CASSPTGDGNTIYF. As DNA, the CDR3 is TGTGCCAGCAGCCCGACAGGGGATGGAAACACCATATATTTT.